A selection of T cell receptor beta chains follows, all from one sample in a study of blood T cell repertoires in COVID-19. This table comes from immunoSEQ multiplex PCR, and its TCRdb copy is limited to in-frame clones, with some not included. This table holds 130,000 to 150,000 clones, around 84% found once. The sample taken for sequencing was peripheral blood. The receptor source for this set is a woman aged 45-65 years with acute or convalescent COVID-19. CDR3s include the opening cysteine and the closing phenylalanine or tryptophan. The order of the fields is clone size, J gene, V gene, CDR3 protein. Expanded clones get a size class; other rows say once, few or many, or leave the size out.

-	TRBJ1-1	TRBV2	CASRYDRGRAFF
-	TRBJ1-3	TRBV13	CASSTGSSGNTIYF
-	TRBJ1-2	TRBV28	CASGQGYGYTF
-	TRBJ1-1	TRBV11-3	CASSLRGNTEAFF
-	TRBJ2-1	TRBV2	CASSEQGRELHNEQFF
-	TRBJ2-2	TRBV11-2	CASSLHRFRTPNNTGELFF
-	TRBJ2-1	TRBV19	CASNARQGNDEQFF
once	TRBJ2-7	TRBV2	CASSGTGGNYEQYF
-	TRBJ1-1	TRBV7-8	CASSPSWGEGTEAFF
-	TRBJ1-1	TRBV18	CASSPQGISRNTEAFF
-	TRBJ1-4	TRBV19	CASSAGDRVGEKLFF
-	TRBJ2-1	TRBV6-2/TRBV6-3	CASRPSSGGYNEQFF
few	TRBJ2-7	TRBV7-3	CASSLDRTYEQYF
-	TRBJ1-1	TRBV7-2	CASSLAAGRRGTEAFF
-	TRBJ2-3	TRBV15	CATSRDTGGDTQYF
-	TRBJ2-2	TRBV19	CASSIASGSNTGELFF
once	TRBJ2-1	TRBV7-6	CASSSGEHNHEQFF
-	TRBJ2-1	TRBV7-9	CASSLPASGGSNEQFF
-	TRBJ1-1	TRBV19	CASSIAATGNTEAFF
-	TRBJ1-5	TRBV6-2/TRBV6-3	CASSHTGTGVDQPQHF
-	TRBJ1-5	TRBV6-1	CASSDGTEINQPQHF
-	TRBJ1-5	TRBV6-2/TRBV6-3	CASSKGGDQPQHF
-	TRBJ1-1	TRBV11-2	CASSLAGTGWTEAFF
few	TRBJ1-6	TRBV6-2/TRBV6-3	CASSYFSGLGDSPLHF
-	TRBJ1-1	TRBV27	CASSFYGTGDTEAFF